This TCR beta chain was documented in a study of tumor-infiltrating lymphocytes in primary liver carcinoma. About the study: Men and women, 30 to 69 years of age, made up the patients.

As to this clonotype: What it binds is unknown. This may stem from a read error, because a much larger clone lies one nucleotide away.

Regarding the study as a whole: The 250 largest clones made up significantly more of tumor than blood repertoires (p = 0.039).

Unsorted whole blood served as the source of blood RNA, and germline DNA was extracted as well. The patients lived with chronic HBV infection and had not yet received any treatment. With approximately 500 ng total RNA as template and a constant-region primer, TCR beta cDNA was made. Three-round nested multiplex PCR performed with slightly modified ARM-PCR produced the TCR beta libraries. A C-beta reverse primer was combined with TRBV1-TRBV30 forward primers in the first two PCR rounds, and each round had 9 to 10 cycles. TCRdb reprocessed the multiplex PCR reads via MiXCR and lists one record per CDR3 protein. The sample shows about 330,000 distinct CDR3 sequences, around 60% of them seen only once. The CDR3 loop spans 15 amino acids. Deletions cut 2 bases from V and 7 bases from J, with 17 bases between. Germline V gene data show CDR1 as MNHNY and CDR2 as SVGAGI (reference sequence).

This chain joins TRBV6-6 and TRBJ2-5; D may be TRBD1 (6 bases). Material for sequencing was peripheral blood. This TCR was recovered from a man aged 35-49 years with primary liver carcinoma and hepatitis B virus infection. The CDR3 here is CASSYLGDTKATQYF. The CDR3 DNA is TGTGCCAGCAGTTACCTAGGGGACACAAAAGCGACCCAGTACTTC.